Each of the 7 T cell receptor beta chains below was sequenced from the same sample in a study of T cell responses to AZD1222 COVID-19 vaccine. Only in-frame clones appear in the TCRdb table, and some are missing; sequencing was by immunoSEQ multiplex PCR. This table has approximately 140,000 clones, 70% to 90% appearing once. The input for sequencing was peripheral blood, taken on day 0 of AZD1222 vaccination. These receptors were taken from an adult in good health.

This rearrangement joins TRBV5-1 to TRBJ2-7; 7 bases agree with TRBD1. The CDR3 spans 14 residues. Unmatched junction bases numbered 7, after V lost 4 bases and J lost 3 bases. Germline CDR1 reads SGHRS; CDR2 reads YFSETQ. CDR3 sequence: CASSPRQGHYEQYF. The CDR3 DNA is TGCGCCAGCAGCCCGAGACAGGGTCACTACGAGCAGTACTTC.

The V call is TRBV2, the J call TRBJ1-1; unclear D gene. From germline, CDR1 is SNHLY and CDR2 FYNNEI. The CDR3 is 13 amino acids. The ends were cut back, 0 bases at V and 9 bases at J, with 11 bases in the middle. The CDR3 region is CASSEALGRKAFF. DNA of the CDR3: TGTGCCAGCAGTGAAGCCCTGGGCAGGAAAGCTTTCTTT.

The CDR3 is CASGLVTGGGTEAFF. The DNA for the CDR3 is TGTGCTAGTGGTTTGGTAACAGGGGGAGGCACTGAAGCTTTCTTT. The rearrangement joins TRBV12-5 to TRBJ1-1; the match to TRBD1 covers 8 bases. Germline V gives CDR1 LGHNT, CDR2 FRNRAP. This CDR3 is built from 15 residues. V lost 0 bases to trimming and J lost 4 bases; unmatched junction nucleotides: 4.

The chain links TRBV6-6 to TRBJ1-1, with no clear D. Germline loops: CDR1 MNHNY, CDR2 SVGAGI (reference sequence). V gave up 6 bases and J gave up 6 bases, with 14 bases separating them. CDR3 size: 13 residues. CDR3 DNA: TGTGCCAGCAGACCCGAGGGTCGGGCTGAAGCTTTCTTT. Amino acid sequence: CASRPEGRAEAFF.

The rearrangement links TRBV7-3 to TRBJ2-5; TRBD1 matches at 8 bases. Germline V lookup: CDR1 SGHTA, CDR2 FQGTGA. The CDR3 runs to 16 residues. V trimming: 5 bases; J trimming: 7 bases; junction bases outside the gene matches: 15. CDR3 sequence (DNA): TGTGCCAGCAGCCCCTTAGACAGGGGCGCCAGCGGGACCCAGTACTTC. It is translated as CASSPLDRGASGTQYF.

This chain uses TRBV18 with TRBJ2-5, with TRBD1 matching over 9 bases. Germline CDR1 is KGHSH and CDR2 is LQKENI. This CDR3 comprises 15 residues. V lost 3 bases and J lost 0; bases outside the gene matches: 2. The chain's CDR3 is CASSPGTGYQETQYF. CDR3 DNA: TGTGCCAGCTCACCGGGGACAGGGTACCAAGAGACCCAGTACTTC.

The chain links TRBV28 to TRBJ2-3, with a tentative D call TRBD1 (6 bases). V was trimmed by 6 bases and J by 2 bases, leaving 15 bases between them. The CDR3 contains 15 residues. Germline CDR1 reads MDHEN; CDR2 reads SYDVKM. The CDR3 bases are TGTGCCAGCAGAACGACAGGCGACTTCACAGATACGCAGTATTTT. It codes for CASRTTGDFTDTQYF.